The rows below give T cell receptor beta chains drawn from one sample of a study of blood T cell repertoires in COVID-19. Clones were read by immunoSEQ multiplex PCR, and TCRdb kept only the in-frame ones, dropping some. Counted here are fewer than 350,000 clones, 75% to 90% occurring once; the ten biggest clones make up around 1.8%. The sample comprised PBMCs or T cells enriched from blood (not recorded which). The source of these receptors is a woman in her twenties or thirties who had been exposed to COVID-19. Both conserved end residues are part of each CDR3. The D gene is left open where the match is weak. Size is stated for part of the rows, as once, few or many counts, or as a class when the clone is expanded.

cdr3_nt cdr3_aa v_call d_call clone_size j_call
TGTGCCAGCAGCTCGGCAACAGGTACGGGTCAGCCCCAGCATTTT CASSSATGTGQPQHF TRBV12-1 NA NA TRBJ1-5
TGTGCCAGCAGTGAGGCCCTAGCGGGAGGGATCCACGAGCAGTACTTC CASSEALAGGIHEQYF TRBV2 TRBD2 NA TRBJ2-7
TGCGCCAGCAGCTGGGTGGCTAGCGGGAACAAAGATACGCAGTATTTT CASSWVASGNKDTQYF TRBV5-1 TRBD2 NA TRBJ2-3
TGTGCCAGCAGATTCAGGGTGGGCACAGATACGCAGTATTTT CASRFRVGTDTQYF TRBV27 NA NA TRBJ2-3
TGTGCCAGCAGCCCGCGACTAGCGGGAGTAGAGACCCAGTACTTC CASSPRLAGVETQYF TRBV9 TRBD2 NA TRBJ2-5
TGTGCCAGCAGCCGCGACAGGGACACCGGGGAGCTGTTTTTT CASSRDRDTGELFF TRBV7-9 TRBD1 once TRBJ2-2
TGTGCCAGCAGCCTCGGGGGTTACCAAGAGACCCAGTACTTC CASSLGGYQETQYF TRBV7-3 NA once TRBJ2-5
TGCAGCGTAGGGGACAGGGTTGGGCAGTACTTC CSVGDRVGQYF TRBV29-1 TRBD1 NA TRBJ2-7
TGTGCCAGCAGTGGCGAACAGGGGTCTGAAGCTTTCTTT CASSGEQGSEAFF TRBV2 TRBD1 NA TRBJ1-1
TGTGCCAGCAGCGTCCTAGGCGGGAGTCAAGGCCAAGAGACCCAGTACTTC CASSVLGGSQGQETQYF TRBV9 TRBD2 NA TRBJ2-5
TGTGCCAGCAGTTACGCATACAGGGTTGGGGCTGATGGCTACACCTTC CASSYAYRVGADGYTF TRBV6-5 NA once TRBJ1-2
TGTGCCAGCAGCTTTGCTAGCGGGGGGTACAATGAGCAGTTCTTC CASSFASGGYNEQFF TRBV7-9 TRBD2 NA TRBJ2-1
TGTGCCAGCAGCCCAGTAGGGGGGGGGCTTGGCATTCAGTACTTC CASSPVGGGLGIQYF TRBV9 NA NA TRBJ2-4
TGTGCCAGTAGTTTTGACAGGGGAAACTATGGCTACACCTTC CASSFDRGNYGYTF TRBV19 TRBD1 NA TRBJ1-2
TGTGCCAGCAGCTTGATAGTTGGTGAAAAACTGTTTTTT CASSLIVGEKLFF TRBV5-5 NA NA TRBJ1-4
TGTGCCAGCAGGACTCCGGGACTAGCTAGCGAGCAGTTCTTC CASRTPGLASEQFF TRBV6-5 TRBD2 NA TRBJ2-1
TGTGCCAGCAGCCCGGCGGGGGGCGCCACCGGGGAGCTGTTTTTT CASSPAGGATGELFF TRBV6-5 TRBD2 NA TRBJ2-2